This record covers a single T cell receptor (beta chain). The sample comes from a study of shared clonotypes between healthy human individuals. CDR1 is SGHRS and CDR2 is YFSETQ in the germline V gene. CDR3 length: 14 amino acids. V was trimmed by 1 base and J by 3 bases, leaving 10 bases between them. TCRdb keeps only in-frame clones here, not all; method: immunoSEQ multiplex PCR. The table records hundreds of thousands of clones, about two thirds of them present only once. Partitioning of CD4+ cells yielded a CD45RA+ naive subset and a CD45RA-negative memory subset. The sequenced sample was memory CD4+ T cells sorted from blood. Subset defined: CD45RA-negative fraction. The receptor was isolated from a woman in her thirties in good health. The V and J genes are TRBV5-1 and TRBJ1-1; the D gene is possibly TRBD1 (6 bases). This CDR3 is CASSLTGRDTEAFF. The CDR3 region has the DNA TGCGCCAGCAGCTTGACAGGGAGGGACACTGAAGCTTTCTTT.